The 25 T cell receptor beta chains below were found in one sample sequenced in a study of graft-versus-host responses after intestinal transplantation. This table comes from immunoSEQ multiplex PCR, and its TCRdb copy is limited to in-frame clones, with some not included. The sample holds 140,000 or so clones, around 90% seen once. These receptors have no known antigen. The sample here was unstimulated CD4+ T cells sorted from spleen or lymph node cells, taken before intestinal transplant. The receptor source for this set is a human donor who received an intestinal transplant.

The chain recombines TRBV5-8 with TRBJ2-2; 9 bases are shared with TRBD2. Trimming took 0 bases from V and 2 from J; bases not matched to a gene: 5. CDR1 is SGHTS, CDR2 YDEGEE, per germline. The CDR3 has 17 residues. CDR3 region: CASSLGRLAGNTGELFF. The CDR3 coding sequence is TGTGCCAGCAGCTTGGGCAGGCTAGCGGGAAACACCGGGGAGCTGTTTTTT.

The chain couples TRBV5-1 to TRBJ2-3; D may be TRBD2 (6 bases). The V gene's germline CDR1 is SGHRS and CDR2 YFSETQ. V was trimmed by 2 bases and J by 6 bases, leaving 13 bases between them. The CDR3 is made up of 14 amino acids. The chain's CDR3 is CASSFTSRSDTQYF. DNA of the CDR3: TGCGCCAGCAGCTTCACTAGCAGGTCGGATACGCAGTATTTT.

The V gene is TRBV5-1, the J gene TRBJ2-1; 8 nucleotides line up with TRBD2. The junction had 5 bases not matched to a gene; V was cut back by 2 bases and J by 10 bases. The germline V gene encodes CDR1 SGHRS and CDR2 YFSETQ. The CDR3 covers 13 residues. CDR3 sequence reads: CASSFPERGEQFF. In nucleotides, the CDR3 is TGCGCCAGCAGCTTTCCCGAGCGGGGGGAGCAGTTCTTC.

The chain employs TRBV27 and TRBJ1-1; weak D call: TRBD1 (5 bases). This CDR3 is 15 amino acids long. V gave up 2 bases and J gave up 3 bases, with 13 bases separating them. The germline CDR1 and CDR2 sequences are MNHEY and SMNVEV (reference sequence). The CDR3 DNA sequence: TGTGCCAGCAGTTTAGTGGTGGGGGGGGACACTGAAGCTTTCTTT. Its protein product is CASSLVVGGDTEAFF.

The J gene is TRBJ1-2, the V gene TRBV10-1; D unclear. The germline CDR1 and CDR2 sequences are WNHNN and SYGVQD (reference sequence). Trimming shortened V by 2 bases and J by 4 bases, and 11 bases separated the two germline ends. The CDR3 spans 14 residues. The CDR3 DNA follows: TGCGCCAGCAGTGAGAACCCAGACCTCTATGGCTACACCTTC. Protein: CASSENPDLYGYTF.

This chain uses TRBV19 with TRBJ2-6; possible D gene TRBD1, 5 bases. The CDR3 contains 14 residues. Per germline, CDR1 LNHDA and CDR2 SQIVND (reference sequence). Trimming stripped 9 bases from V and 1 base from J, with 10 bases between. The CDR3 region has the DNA TGTGCCAGCGTTGACAGATCTGGGGCCAACGTCCTGACTTTC. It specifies CASVDRSGANVLTF.

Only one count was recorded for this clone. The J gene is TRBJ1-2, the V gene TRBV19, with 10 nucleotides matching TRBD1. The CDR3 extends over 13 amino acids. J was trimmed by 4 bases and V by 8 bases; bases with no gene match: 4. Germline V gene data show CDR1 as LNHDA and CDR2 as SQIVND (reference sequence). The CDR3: CASRDRGAYGYTF. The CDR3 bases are TGTGCCAGTCGGGACAGGGGAGCCTATGGCTACACCTTC.

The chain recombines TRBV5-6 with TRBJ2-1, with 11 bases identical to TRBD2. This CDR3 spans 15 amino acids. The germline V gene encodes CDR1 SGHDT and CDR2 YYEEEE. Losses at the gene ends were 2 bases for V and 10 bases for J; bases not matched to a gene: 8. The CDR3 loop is CASSFPTSGTTEQFF. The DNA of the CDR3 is TGTGCCAGCAGCTTCCCGACTAGCGGGACGACGGAGCAGTTCTTC.

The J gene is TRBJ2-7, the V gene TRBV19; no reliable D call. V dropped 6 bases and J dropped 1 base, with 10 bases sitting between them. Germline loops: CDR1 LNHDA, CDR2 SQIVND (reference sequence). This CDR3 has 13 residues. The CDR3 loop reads CASSLVQSYEQYF. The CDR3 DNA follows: TGTGCCAGTAGCCTGGTCCAATCCTACGAGCAGTACTTC.

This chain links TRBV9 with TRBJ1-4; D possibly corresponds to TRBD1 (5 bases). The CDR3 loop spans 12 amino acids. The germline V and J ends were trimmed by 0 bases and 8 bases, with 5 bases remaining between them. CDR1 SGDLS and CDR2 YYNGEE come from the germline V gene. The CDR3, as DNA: TGTGCCAGCAGCGTAGCAGGGGAAAAACTGTTTTTT. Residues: CASSVAGEKLFF.

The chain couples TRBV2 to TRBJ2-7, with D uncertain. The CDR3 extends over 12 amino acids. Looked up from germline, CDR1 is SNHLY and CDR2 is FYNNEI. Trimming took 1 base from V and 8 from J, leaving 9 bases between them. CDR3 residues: CASSEEERKQYF. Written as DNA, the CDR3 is TGTGCCAGCAGTGAAGAAGAAAGAAAGCAGTACTTC.

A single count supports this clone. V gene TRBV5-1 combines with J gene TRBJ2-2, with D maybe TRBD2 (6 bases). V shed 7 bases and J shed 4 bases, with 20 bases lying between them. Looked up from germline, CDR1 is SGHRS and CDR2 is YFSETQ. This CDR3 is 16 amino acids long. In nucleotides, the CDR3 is TGCGCCAGCGGCCGTTTGGGGGGAGGTTCCACCGGGGAGCTGTTTTTT. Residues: CASGRLGGGSTGELFF.

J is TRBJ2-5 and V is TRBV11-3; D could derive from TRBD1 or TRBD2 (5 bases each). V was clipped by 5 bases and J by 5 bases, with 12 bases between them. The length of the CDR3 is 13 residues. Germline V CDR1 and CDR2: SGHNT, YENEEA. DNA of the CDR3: TGTGCCAGCAGCCTCGAGGGGATGGAGACCCAGTACTTC. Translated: CASSLEGMETQYF.

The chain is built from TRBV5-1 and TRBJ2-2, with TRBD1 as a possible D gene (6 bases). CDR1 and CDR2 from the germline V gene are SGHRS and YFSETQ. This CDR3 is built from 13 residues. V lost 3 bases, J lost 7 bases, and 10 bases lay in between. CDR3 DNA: TGCGCCAGCAGCTGGGACATTGTCGGGGAGCTGTTTTTT. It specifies CASSWDIVGELFF.

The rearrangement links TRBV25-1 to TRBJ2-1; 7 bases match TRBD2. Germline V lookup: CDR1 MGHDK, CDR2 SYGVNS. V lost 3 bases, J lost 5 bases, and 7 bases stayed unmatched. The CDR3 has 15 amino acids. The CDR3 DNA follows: TGTGCCAGCAGTGAGGGAGGGAGGCCTAACAATGAGCAGTTCTTC. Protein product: CASSEGGRPNNEQFF.

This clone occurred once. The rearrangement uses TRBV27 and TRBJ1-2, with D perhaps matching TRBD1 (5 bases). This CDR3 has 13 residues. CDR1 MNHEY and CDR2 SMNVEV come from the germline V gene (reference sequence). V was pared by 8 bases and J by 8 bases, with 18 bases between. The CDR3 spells CASRASGLWGYTF. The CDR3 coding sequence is TGTGCCAGCCGGGCCTCGGGACTATGGGGCTACACCTTC.

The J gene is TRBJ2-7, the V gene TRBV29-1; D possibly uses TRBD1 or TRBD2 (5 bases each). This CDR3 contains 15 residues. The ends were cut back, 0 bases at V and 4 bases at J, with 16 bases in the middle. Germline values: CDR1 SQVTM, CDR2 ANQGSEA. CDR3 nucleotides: TGCAGCGTTGAAGATCCGGGACCCCTGGGGTACGAGCAGTACTTC. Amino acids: CSVEDPGPLGYEQYF.

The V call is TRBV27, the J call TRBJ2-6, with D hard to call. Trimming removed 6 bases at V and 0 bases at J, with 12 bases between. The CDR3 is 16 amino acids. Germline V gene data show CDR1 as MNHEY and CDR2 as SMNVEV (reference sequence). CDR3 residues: CASSFSRSSGANVLTF. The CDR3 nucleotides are TGTGCCAGCAGCTTCAGTAGAAGCTCTGGGGCCAACGTCCTGACTTTC.

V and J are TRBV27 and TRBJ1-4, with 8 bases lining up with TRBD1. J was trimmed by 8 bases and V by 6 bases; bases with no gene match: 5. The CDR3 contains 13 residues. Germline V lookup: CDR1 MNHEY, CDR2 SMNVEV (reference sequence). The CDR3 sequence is CASSGQGGEKLFF. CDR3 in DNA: TGTGCCAGCAGCGGACAGGGTGGCGAAAAACTGTTTTTT.

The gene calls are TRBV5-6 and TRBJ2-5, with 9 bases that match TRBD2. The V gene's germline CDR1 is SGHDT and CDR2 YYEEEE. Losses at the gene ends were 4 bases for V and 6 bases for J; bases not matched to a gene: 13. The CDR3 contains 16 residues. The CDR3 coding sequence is TGTGCCAGCAGCCGTCTCCCCAGCGGGAGGTTCCAGACCCAGTACTTC. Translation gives CASSRLPSGRFQTQYF. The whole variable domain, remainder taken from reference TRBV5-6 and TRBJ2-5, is DAGVTQSPTHLIKTRGQQVTLRCSPKSGHDTVSWYQQALGQGPQFIFQYYEEEERQRGNFPDRFSGHQFPNYSSELNVNALLLGDSALYLCASSRLPSGRFQTQYFGPGTRLLVL.

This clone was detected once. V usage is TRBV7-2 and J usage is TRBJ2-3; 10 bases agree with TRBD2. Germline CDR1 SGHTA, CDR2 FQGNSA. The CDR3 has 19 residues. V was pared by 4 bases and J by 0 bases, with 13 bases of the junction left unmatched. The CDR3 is CASSYGRTSGYLSTDTQYF. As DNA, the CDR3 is TGTGCCAGCAGCTACGGGCGGACTAGCGGATACCTTAGCACAGATACGCAGTATTTT.

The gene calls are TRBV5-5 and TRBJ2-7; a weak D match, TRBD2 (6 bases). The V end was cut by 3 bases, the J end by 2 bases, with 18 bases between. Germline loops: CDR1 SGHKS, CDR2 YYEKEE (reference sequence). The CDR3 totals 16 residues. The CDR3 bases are TGTGCCAGCAGCTCCCCTCGGGGGTACCAACCCTACGAGCAGTACTTC. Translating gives CASSSPRGYQPYEQYF. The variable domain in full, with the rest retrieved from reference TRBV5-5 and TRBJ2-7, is DAGVTQSPTHLIKTRGQQVTLRCSPISGHKSVSWYQQVLGQGPQFIFQYYEKEERGRGNFPDRFSARQFPNYSSELNVNALLLGDSALYLCASSSPRGYQPYEQYFGPGTRLTVT.

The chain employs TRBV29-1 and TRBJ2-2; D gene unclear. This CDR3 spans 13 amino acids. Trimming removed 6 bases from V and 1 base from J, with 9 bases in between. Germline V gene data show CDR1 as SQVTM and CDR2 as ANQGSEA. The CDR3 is CSVGVENTGELFF. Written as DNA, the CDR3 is TGCAGCGTCGGAGTTGAGAACACCGGGGAGCTGTTTTTT.

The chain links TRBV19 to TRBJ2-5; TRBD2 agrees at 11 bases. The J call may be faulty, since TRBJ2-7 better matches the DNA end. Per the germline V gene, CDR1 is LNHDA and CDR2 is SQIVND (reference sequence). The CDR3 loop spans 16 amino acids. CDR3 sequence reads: CASSPPRLAGIYEQYF. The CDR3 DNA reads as TGTGCCAGTAGTCCCCCCCGACTAGCGGGGATCTACGAGCAGTACTTC.

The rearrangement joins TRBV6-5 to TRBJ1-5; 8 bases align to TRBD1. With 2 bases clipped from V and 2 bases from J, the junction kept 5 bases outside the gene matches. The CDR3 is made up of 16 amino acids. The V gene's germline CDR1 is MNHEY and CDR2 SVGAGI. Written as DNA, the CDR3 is TGTGCCAGCAGTTACCGGACAGGGTCGGGCAATCAGCCCCAGCATTTT. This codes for CASSYRTGSGNQPQHF.